This T cell receptor beta chain was observed in a study of OX40 agonist ivuxolimab in advanced cancers. This clone was observed a handful of times. The CDR3 runs to 14 residues. The V end lost 6 bases, the J end lost 4 bases, and 15 bases lay between the germline ends. Germline loops: CDR1 MNHNS, CDR2 SASEGT. Profiled with immunoSEQ multiplex PCR; TCRdb holds only in-frame clones, not every one. The profile covers about 62,000 clones, with 85% appearing a single time and more than 3% taken by the ten largest. J is TRBJ1-2 and V is TRBV6-1, with TRBD1 as a possible D gene (5 bases). The material sequenced was CD4+ or CD8+ T cells sorted from blood, taken in a trial of the OX40 agonist ivuxolimab. The sequence was collected from an adult with an advanced solid tumor such as melanoma, head and neck, liver or kidney cancer. CDR3 bases: TGTGCCAGCAGGGTGCCACAGGAACCCTATGGCTACACCTTC. Translation: CASRVPQEPYGYTF.